This T cell receptor (beta chain) was identified in a study of post-analysis software for immune sequencing data. General study results and limits: Compared with controls, patients had more of roughly five TRBV segments, including TRBV5-6, TRBV5-1 and TRBV20-1.

This clonotype has at least ten counts. No antigen is known for it. Trimming removed 5 bases from V and 3 bases from J; junction bases left unmatched: 8. The CDR3 consists of 17 residues. Germline V gives CDR1 MGHRA, CDR2 YSYEKL. TCR beta libraries were prepared from cDNA with unique molecular identifiers. TCRdb redid the calling of the PCR reads with MiXCR, one entry per CDR3 protein. The sample lists 170,000 or so distinct CDR3 sequences, approximately 31% seen once, with less than 1.6% in the top ten. Sequenced input: blood. The receptor was derived from a girl aged 10 to 17 with multiple sclerosis. V is TRBV4-1 and J is TRBJ2-1; 12 bases are shared with TRBD2. The CDR3 is CASSSTSGRTFYNEQFF. The CDR3 DNA follows: TGCGCCAGCAGCTCGACTAGCGGGAGAACCTTCTACAATGAGCAGTTCTTC.